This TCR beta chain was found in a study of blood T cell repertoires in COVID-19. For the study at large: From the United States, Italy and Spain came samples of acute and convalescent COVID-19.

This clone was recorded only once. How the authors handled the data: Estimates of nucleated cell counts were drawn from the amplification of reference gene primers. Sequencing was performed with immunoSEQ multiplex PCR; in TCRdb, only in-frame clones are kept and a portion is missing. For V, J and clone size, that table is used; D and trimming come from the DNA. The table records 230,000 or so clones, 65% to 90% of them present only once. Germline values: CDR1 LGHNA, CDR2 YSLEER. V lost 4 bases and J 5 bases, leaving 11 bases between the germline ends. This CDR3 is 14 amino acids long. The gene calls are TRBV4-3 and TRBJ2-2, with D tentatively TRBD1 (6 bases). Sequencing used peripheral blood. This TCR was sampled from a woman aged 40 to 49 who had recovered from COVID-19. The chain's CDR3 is CASSLLGTTGELFF. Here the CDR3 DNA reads TGCGCCAGCAGCCTACTAGGGACAACCGGGGAGCTGTTTTTT.